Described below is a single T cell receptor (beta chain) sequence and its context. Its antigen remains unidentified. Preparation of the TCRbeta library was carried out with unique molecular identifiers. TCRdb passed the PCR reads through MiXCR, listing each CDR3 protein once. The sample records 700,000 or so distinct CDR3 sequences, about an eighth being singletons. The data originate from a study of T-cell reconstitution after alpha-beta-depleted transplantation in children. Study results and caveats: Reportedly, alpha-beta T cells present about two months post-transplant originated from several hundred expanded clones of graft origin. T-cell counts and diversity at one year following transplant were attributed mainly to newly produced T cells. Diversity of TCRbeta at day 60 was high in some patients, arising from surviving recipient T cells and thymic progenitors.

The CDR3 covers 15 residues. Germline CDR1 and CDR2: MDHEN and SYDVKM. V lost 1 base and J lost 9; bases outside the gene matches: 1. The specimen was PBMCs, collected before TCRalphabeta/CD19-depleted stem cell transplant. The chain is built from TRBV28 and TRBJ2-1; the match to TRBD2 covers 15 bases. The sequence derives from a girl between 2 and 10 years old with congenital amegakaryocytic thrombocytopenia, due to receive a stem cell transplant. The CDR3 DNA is TGTGCCAGCAGTTTATTGGGACTAGCGGGAGGTGAGCAGTTCTTC. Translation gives CASSLLGLAGGEQFF.